This T cell receptor (beta chain) was captured in a study of OX40 agonist ivuxolimab in advanced cancers. About the full investigation: Ivuxolimab was a fully human IgG2 agonistic monoclonal antibody targeting the costimulatory receptor OX40 (CD134). The purpose of peripheral TCRbeta sequencing was to test whether ivuxolimab changed TCR sequence diversity and led to clonal T-cell expansion. Partial responses were achieved by three dose-escalation patients, of whom one had hepatocellular carcinoma and two had cutaneous melanoma. Patients were allowed to have had prior anti-PD-1, anti-PD-L1 or anti-CTLA-4 therapy, and 30% to 40% of the dose-escalation patients had previously received checkpoint inhibitors. Of the approximately 53 patients in dose escalation, 19 had hepatocellular carcinoma, about 15 had melanoma, 9 had renal cell carcinoma and 9 had head and neck cancer. The monotherapy dose-escalation portion (N of about 50 patients) of the phase I ivuxolimab trial is reported in the paper. Intravenous ivuxolimab was administered to patients every 2 weeks at six dose levels: 0.01, 0.1, 0.3, 1.5, 3 and 10 mg/kg. In the dose-escalation cohort, 65% to 90% of patients were male, and the mean age was around 60 years, with a range of 23 to 79. What the study reported, not specific to this receptor: Low levels of normalized T-cell clonal expansion were also shown by some nonresponding patients. In the 0.1-3.0 mg/kg groups, partial responders had among the lowest normalized peripheral clonal expansion, particularly in CD8+ T cells. The antigen specificity of the clonally expanded peripheral T cells was not determined. At doses of 0.1 to 3.0 mg/kg, clonal expansion of both CD4+ and CD8+ T cells in blood was seen between baseline and week 6. After ivuxolimab, expanded clones were on average more numerous among CD8+ T cells than among CD4+ T cells.

Patients with a history of autoimmune disease or receiving systemic immunosuppression were excluded from the trial. In every dose cohort, peripheral blood was drawn for TCR sequencing at baseline, cycle 4 day 1, and cycle 7 day 1. Samples were obtained from an open-label, multicenter, first-in-human phase I dose-escalation trial of ivuxolimab. Adults with locally advanced or metastatic melanoma, renal cell, hepatocellular, or head and neck squamous cell carcinoma were enrolled in the trial. Before TCR sequencing, CD4+ and CD8+ T cells were separately sorted from peripheral blood. Genomic DNA was extracted from sorted cells for sequencing of the TCRbeta CDR3 region. The immunoSEQ Assay was used for sequencing of TCRbeta CDR3 regions. The source is immuneACCESS, and TCRdb retained only in-frame sequences with V and J called. Part of the clones is not carried over; for the studies checked, unresolved V genes explain less than half of this, and the remainder is unexplained. Recorded for this sample are about 150,000 clones; 85% to 95% of them occurred a single time. The leading ten clones occupy approximately 0.3% of the sample.

V is reduced by 4 bases and J by 5 bases, leaving a spacing of 18 bases between them. Including cysteine and phenylalanine, the CDR3 has 15 amino acids. Just CDR3 DNA is preserved here, 45 bases in frame from base 1. In the germline V gene, CDR1 corresponds to SGHDT and CDR2 to YYEEEE. For this clone: Its binding antigen is unknown. Within one base of it there is no much larger clone, and no base qualities were kept.

The TCR was taken from an adult with an advanced solid tumor such as melanoma, head and neck, liver or kidney cancer. The sequence joins TRBV5-6 to TRBJ1-1; the D gene identity is not certain. This sample comprised CD4+ or CD8+ T cells sorted from blood, obtained in a trial of the OX40 agonist ivuxolimab. The nucleotides are TGTGCCAGCAGCAAGAGAGCCCATCGCGTGACTGAAGCTTTCTTT. Translated, it gives CASSKRAHRVTEAFF.